This T cell receptor beta chain is from a study of cytomegalovirus exposure and HLA in healthy donors. This CDR3 comprises 12 residues. CDR1 is SGHVS, CDR2 FQNEAQ, per germline. V was shortened by 3 bases and J by 5 bases, with 5 bases between the two germline ends. PCR involved 60 Vbeta and 13 Jbeta primers. Original processing methods: A later analysis counted some 87 million unique TCR beta chains, about 11 million shared. Generated by immunoSEQ multiplex PCR, the TCRdb table keeps only in-frame clones and is missing some. Clonal size and the V and J genes are those of that table, whereas D and trimming came from the DNA. The table lists 95,000 to 150,000 clones, over 70% of them singletons, with about 10% in the top ten. Though nominally healthy at sampling, donors likely had unrecorded immune exposures. Findings and caveats of the study: Most TCR sequences were seen very rarely across donors, but some public TCRs occurred in many. Sequencing likely generated an artifact that appeared as a cluster of highly shared sequence variants.

A single count supports this clone. The antigen is unknown. The rearrangement joins TRBV7-8 to TRBJ1-5; no definite D call. This sequence originates from a female donor in good health and CMV-seropositive. The sample taken for sequencing was PBMCs. The CDR3 protein is CASSFGDQPQHF. CDR3 in DNA: TGTGCCAGCAGCTTCGGAGATCAGCCCCAGCATTTT.